This TCR beta chain was sequenced for a study of blood T cell repertoires in COVID-19. Across the study: The study counted Cohort 3 donors as recovered given two negative PCRs, clearance, or symptom resolution.

In the study's own analysis: Estimates of nucleated cell counts were drawn from the amplification of reference gene primers. Sequenced by immunoSEQ multiplex PCR; TCRdb stores in-frame clones only, minus some. V and J calls and clone size are as listed in that table; D and trimming were resolved from the DNA. The sample comprises a few hundred thousand clones, approximately 90% of which are singletons, and 2% to 2.5% rests with the top ten. Germline loops: CDR1 KGHDR, CDR2 SFDVKD. This CDR3 has 13 residues. V was clipped by 10 bases and J by 1 base; unmatched bases: 2. Each participant's cohort was designated according to participant-reported clinical history.

The receptor was isolated from a woman aged 55 to 70 in a cohort exposed to, infected with or recovered from COVID-19 (not recorded which). The chain recombines TRBV24-1 with TRBJ1-1, with 10 bases lining up with TRBD1. The source material was PBMCs or T cells enriched from blood (not recorded which). In DNA form, the CDR3 reads TGTGCCACAAGGGACAGGGGGAACACTGAAGCTTTCTTT. This gives the protein CATRDRGNTEAFF.